The source of this T cell receptor (beta chain) is a study of T cells in Graves' hyperthyroidism and ophthalmopathy. V was cut by 4 bases and J by 5 bases, with 14 bases left in between. There are 15 residues in the CDR3. Germline V gives CDR1 ENHRY, CDR2 SYGVKD. Researchers took RNA transcripts and amplified the TCR beta CDR3 regions from them. First-round RT-PCR of the TCR CDR3 relied on the HTBI primer set. TCRdb re-called the multiplex PCR reads with MiXCR, one entry per CDR3 protein. The sample holds a few hundred thousand distinct CDR3 sequences, roughly 15% seen once. The TCR was taken from a woman under 40 with Graves' ophthalmopathy. V and J are TRBV10-3 and TRBJ2-2, with a possible D match to TRBD1 (6 bases). Sequencing was done on a sample of blood. The CDR3: CAISVKAGDTGELFF. The DNA of the CDR3 is TGTGCCATCAGTGTTAAGGCAGGGGATACCGGGGAGCTGTTTTTT.